This T cell receptor beta chain was captured in a study of circulating and synovial CD4+ cells in juvenile arthritis. Notes on the study in general: These repertoires were less diverse than bulk blood CD4 repertoires.

Concerning this clone itself: Its antigen remains unidentified.

Produced via immunoSEQ multiplex PCR; TCRdb's table is partial and in-frame only. The table has 30,000 to 40,000 clones, about 95% seen once; the top ten hold around 0.17%. Sequenced input: CD4+ T cells from blood. The TCR sequence derives from a human donor with juvenile idiopathic arthritis.

The DNA of the CDR3 is TGCGCCAGCAGCCAAGAGTTAGCCTCTGGAAACACCATATATTTT. This codes for CASSQELASGNTIYF. The chain uses TRBV4-3 and TRBJ1-3; no firm D call. The CDR3 sequence is 15 residues long. The V gene's germline CDR1 is LGHNA and CDR2 YSLEER. V lost 0 bases to trimming and J lost 0 bases, with 6 bases between them.